In its sample, the clone carrying this T cell receptor beta chain was seen once. Assay: immunoSEQ multiplex PCR; the TCRdb copy retains only in-frame clones and omits some. The sample carries 65,000 to 70,000 clones, more than 70% recorded once. This entry is derived from a study of blood T cell repertoires in COVID-19. The wider study: Collection of acute and convalescent COVID-19 samples took place in the United States, Italy and Spain.

From germline, CDR1 is MNHNS and CDR2 SASEGT. Trimming removed 4 bases from V and 4 bases from J, with 17 bases in between. The CDR3 sequence is 16 residues long. The sequenced sample was peripheral blood. This chain joins TRBV6-1 and TRBJ1-5; D perhaps matches TRBD1 (5 bases). This receptor was identified in a man between 50 and 59 years old with acute or convalescent COVID-19. In DNA, the CDR3 is TGTGCCAGCAGTGGAGGCGGGACCGTCTCTAATCAGCCCCAGCATTTT. Its protein is CASSGGGTVSNQPQHF.